Sequencing of this T cell receptor (beta chain) was carried out in a study of cytomegalovirus exposure and HLA in healthy donors (dated by TCRdb to between 2016 and 2019). Background for the entire study: According to an earlier analysis of a few hundred of the donors, some 180 million T cells yielded over 90 million unique TCR beta sequences and around 280 Gb of sequence data. About 330 gigabases of sequencing data and about 92 million unique TCR sequences made up an early release that covered 500 to 650 HLA-typed donors. To study patterns of TCR occurrence, a later analysis re-analyzed previously published TCR beta repertoires from 600 to 750 donors and added high-resolution HLA genotyping. Donor age, sex, ethnicity and CMV serostatus were compiled alongside the repertoire data. The number of donors typed differed by locus, with roughly 620-640 for A, B, C, DRB1 and DQB1, around 520 for DQA1, nearly 610 for DPA1, and roughly 450 for DPB1. An earlier analysis of 500 to 750 of the donors applied high-throughput TCR beta sequencing to assess whether each TCR beta V gene segment acted as functional or pseudogenic. All discovery cohort repertoires had been generated on a single sequencing platform. Among under 450 genotyped donors of the cohort, an average of about 240,000 unique TCR beta nucleotide sequences were sequenced per donor, roughly 18% of them non-productive. The genetic ancestry cluster associated with self-reported Caucasian donors included 81% of the 398 genotyped donors. A separate validation cohort of over a hundred different subjects was used in addition to the roughly 670-subject first cohort. Because of strong linkage in the cohort, roughly five DR-DQ haplotypes were treated as single units for association and clustering. To predict cytomegalovirus infection status, the study combined high-throughput TCR immunosequencing, statistical association of individual TCRs with disease status, and machine learning. Class I and class II HLA loci were covered by the typing at four-digit resolution. The T cell repertoires of about 700 subjects were profiled by immunosequencing and related to cytomegalovirus serostatus. In the later analysis, no new phenotypic data were used to find candidate immune exposures; instead, reliance was placed on TCR beta sequences and their occurrence across donors. Genome-wide SNP genotypes for about three fifths of the roughly 700 donors were used in a later genetic analysis, which treated that subset as a discovery cohort. The study aimed to test whether signatures of past pathogen exposure could be identified by cataloging public T cell receptors. Summary of the overall study and its limitations: In this cohort, only TCR beta chains were sequenced, and detectable features were limited by the absence of alpha or paired-chain data. Around 16 rarely observed V segments, including chromosome 9 orphons, were excluded from the earlier analysis of just under 600 of the donors because counts were too low. An earlier analysis of around 500 of the donors showed that most TCR beta V segments appeared in productive rearrangements either about 90% or about 30% of the time, which broadly matched IMGT annotations. Several of the top co-occurrence clusters appeared to be linked to parvovirus B19, influenza, CMV and Epstein-Barr virus, according to a later analysis. A few of the identified cytomegalovirus-associated TCR beta chains were confirmed in vitro to be specific for cytomegalovirus antigens. According to the authors, the approach could potentially be generalized to other disease states and immunological phenotypes. In a later genetic analysis, a missense DCLRE1C variant was associated with V-gene and J-gene trimming of TCR beta chains, and the association was replicated in an independent cohort. A further reported finding was that TCR beta sequences accurately predicted the HLA-A and HLA-B alleles for most subjects in the first cohort. Specific HLA alleles were associated with around 18,000 TCR beta sequences at a false discovery rate of 0.05 in a later analysis. In a later analysis, HLA-associated TCR beta chains showed more clonal expansion and lower generation probabilities than non-associated chains that were equally common. Because the 87-base-pair reads could not distinguish some IMGT-functional V segments, including TRBV6-2 and TRBV6-3, those segments were excluded. Sequencing depth was assumed to be roughly uniform across donors in the presence/absence analyses, though that assumption may not hold. Because HLA typing was missing for some donors at each locus, association tests included only the typed subset. According to a later analysis, most CMV-associated TCR beta chains appeared to be HLA-restricted, and the HLA associations seemed to be driven largely by CMV exposure. When HLA alleles, especially DR and DQ, strongly co-occurred, attributing TCR associations to individual alleles was difficult. Correlated functional status among segregating V segments might reflect linkage disequilibrium, but an unknown experimental factor could not be ruled out. The classifier was reported to diagnose cytomegalovirus status with high specificity and sensitivity in both the original and validation cohorts. According to a later analysis, TCR association rates differed among HLA loci, with DRB1 alleles showing the most associated TCRs and HLA-C alleles showing the fewest. CMV serostatus was the only immune exposure information available for the cohort. Most TCR sequences were observed very rarely across donors, whereas some public TCRs were present in many individuals. A total of 164 TCR beta chains were listed by the study as associated with cytomegalovirus. In a later genetic analysis, fewer N-insertions in productive TCRs were reported among donors in an Asian-associated ancestry cluster than the roughly 700-donor mean. A group of highly shared sequence variants was considered likely to be a technical artifact of the sequencing pipeline.

V lost 4 bases and J lost 6 bases, and the count of bases not matched to a germline gene is 0. The germline V gene encodes CDR1 SGHTA and CDR2 FQGNSA. Reading from cysteine to phenylalanine, the CDR3 counts 15 amino acids. Solely the CDR3 DNA is kept, with 45 bases framed from the first base. The cohort comprised around 700 healthy bone marrow donors. At the time of sampling, all cohort members were nominally healthy, though unrecorded immune exposures were likely present. The donor was CMV seropositive and was included in the group of 250 to 300 seropositive cohort members. A peripheral blood sample was provided by each donor, and peripheral blood mononuclear cells were used for TCR beta sequencing. The Qiagen DNeasy Blood Extraction Kit was used to extract genomic DNA from the blood cell samples. A note on this clone: It has no known antigen specificity. Base qualities were left out, and no much larger clone turns up one base away.

Library creation used the immunoSEQ multiplex PCR assay. The multiplex PCR relied on a mix of 60 forward primers for TCR Vbeta segments and 13 reverse primers for TCR Jbeta segments. A multiplex PCR assay on genomic DNA amplified the CDR3 region of rearranged TCR beta genes. Amplified TCR beta libraries were sequenced as 87-base-pair reads on the Illumina HiSeq System. In the authors' own workflow: A later analysis counted about 82 million unique TCR beta chains across the roughly 700 repertoires, and around 9.9 million of these chains were shared by at least two donors. A nearest-neighbor algorithm error-corrected the raw reads and collapsed the reads into unique sequences, merging closely related sequences to remove PCR and sequencing errors. V, D and J gene segments were assigned by aligning CDR3 sequences to IMGT reference sequences. For a sequence to be retained, at least a six-nucleotide match to both a V gene segment and a J gene segment was required. A rearrangement was called productive if the CDR3 had no stop codons and remained in frame with V and J, and every other rearrangement was called non-productive. CDR3 was defined according to IMGT convention as the region running from the second conserved V-encoded cysteine to the conserved J-encoded phenylalanine. The earlier analysis of 500 to 750 of the donors excluded any sequence lacking an unambiguous match to a single V gene segment. An earlier analysis of a few hundred of the donors classified V segments as functional when productive rearrangements were above 56.7% and as segregating when the standard deviation between donors was above 5%. A statistical classification framework was built for diagnosing cytomegalovirus status from the catalog of TCR beta chain sequences. A later analysis assigned V and J genes by comparing TCR nucleotide sequences with IMGT/GENE-DB human TR gene sequences. The TCRdist pipeline was used in a later analysis to assign CDR3 sequences and most-parsimonious VDJ recombination scenarios. In a later analysis, each TCR beta chain was defined by its CDR3 amino acid sequence together with its V-gene family, and reads without a unique V-gene family were excluded. A later analysis removed 500 to 600 highly shared, low-generation-probability nucleotide sequences to deal with suspected cross-contamination and a sequencing artifact. In a later analysis, a clonal expansion index was calculated for each public chain from normalized within-repertoire ranks of inferred template counts. A later analysis computed generation probabilities with a VDJ recombination model fitted to out-of-frame rearrangements, and checked the results against IGoR. A later analysis scored TCR-TCR, TCR-HLA and TCR-CMV co-occurrence with hypergeometric tests, applying a repertoire-size bias correction to TCR pairs. A later analysis estimated false discovery rates by permuting HLA or CMV assignments 20 times. In a later analysis, co-occurring TCRs were grouped using DBSCAN, and TCRdist sequence similarity was added for clustering within HLA-allele-positive subsets. Repertoires with fewer than 30,000 or more than 120,000 public chains, plus five repertoires with anomalous nucleotide sharing, were excluded from co-occurrence clustering. The immuneACCESS repertoire file appears here via TCRdb, limited to in-frame rearrangements. These files lack a portion of the clones; in checked studies, under half of the deficit traces to unresolved V genes, and the cause of the others is not known. V, J and clone size were drawn from that table, and D and trimming were deduced from the DNA. The table for this sample lists approximately 160,000 clones; 60% to 75% of them were counted only once. The ten largest account for around 3% of the sample.

The clonotype comes from a woman in her forties or fifties in good health and CMV-seropositive. The chain couples TRBV7-2 to TRBJ2-2, and 15 junction bases match TRBD2. Sequencing input: PBMCs. The CDR3 protein is CASSWTSGGAGELFF. The DNA sequence is given as TGTGCCAGCAGCTGGACTAGCGGGGGGGCCGGGGAGCTGTTTTTT.